This TCR beta chain appears in the sequencing data of a study of T cell responses to AZD1222 COVID-19 vaccine. Sequencing used immunoSEQ multiplex PCR; TCRdb keeps in-frame clones, though not all of them. The table shows around 88,000 clones, with 70% to 90% occurring only once. The CDR3 is 14 amino acids. Germline CDR1 SGHAT, CDR2 FQNNGV. V gave up 7 bases and J gave up 0 bases, with 12 bases separating them. Sequencing used peripheral blood, obtained on day 0 of AZD1222 vaccination. The receptor was isolated from an adult in good health. V gene TRBV11-2 combines with J gene TRBJ2-5; either TRBD1 or TRBD2 may fit D (6 bases each). The CDR3 nucleotides are TGTGCCAGCACCACGGGGGCGTACCAAGAGACCCAGTACTTC. This encodes CASTTGAYQETQYF. The entire variable domain, with the rest obtained from reference TRBV11-2 and TRBJ2-5, is as follows: EAGVAQSPRYKIIEKRQSVAFWCNPISGHATLYWYQQILGQGPKLLIQFQNNGVVDDSQLPKDRFSAERLKGVDSTLKIQPAKLEDSAVYLCASTTGAYQETQYFGPGTRLLVL.